The 30 T cell receptor beta chains reported below all come from one sample, sequenced in a study of cytomegalovirus exposure and HLA in healthy donors. Repertoires were generated with immunoSEQ multiplex PCR, while TCRdb's copy carries only in-frame clones and drops some. The sample carries 200,000 to 250,000 clones, roughly 84% recorded once. Sequencing was carried out using PBMCs. These receptors all come from a woman aged 18-29 years in good health and CMV-seropositive.

This clone is a singleton in its sample. The chain combines TRBV5-6 with TRBJ2-2; 9 bases agree with TRBD1. The junction had 5 bases not matched to a gene; V was cut back by 2 bases and J by 6 bases. The length of the CDR3 is 15 residues. Germline V gene sequence: CDR1 SGHDT, CDR2 YYEEEE. The CDR3 sequence: CASSFYRTGAGELFF. In DNA, the CDR3 is TGTGCCAGCAGCTTCTATCGGACAGGGGCCGGGGAGCTGTTTTTT.

Ten or more counts support this clone. This chain joins TRBV19 and TRBJ1-5, with D possibly TRBD1 on 6 matching bases. The CDR3 spans 13 residues. Per germline, CDR1 LNHDA and CDR2 SQIVND (reference sequence). V gave up 7 bases and J gave up 0 bases, with 7 bases separating them. CDR3 sequence (DNA): TGTGCCAGTAAGGACAGTAGCAATCAGCCCCAGCATTTT. This gives the protein CASKDSSNQPQHF.

This chain uses TRBV28 with TRBJ2-1; perhaps TRBD1 as D (6 bases). The CDR3 totals 16 residues. Germline V gives CDR1 MDHEN, CDR2 SYDVKM. Trimming removed 6 bases from V and 0 bases from J, with 15 bases in between. CDR3 in amino acids: CASSHSRGSSYNEQFF. The CDR3 bases are TGTGCCAGCAGCCACTCTAGGGGGAGCTCCTACAATGAGCAGTTCTTC.

The chain employs TRBV10-3 and TRBJ1-1; D call uncertain. The CDR3 covers 16 residues. CDR1 and CDR2 (germline): ENHRY, SYGVKD. The V end was cut by 0 bases, the J end by 2 bases, with 13 bases between. DNA for the CDR3: TGTGCCATCAGTGAGTCGATGTCCGCAGGAAACACTGAAGCTTTCTTT. Amino acid sequence: CAISESMSAGNTEAFF.

The chain carries TRBV5-6 and TRBJ1-2; tentative D call: TRBD1 (6 bases). The CDR3 runs 15 residues. V was shortened by 0 bases and J by 8 bases, with 17 bases between the two germline ends. The germline V gene encodes CDR1 SGHDT and CDR2 YYEEEE. The CDR3 DNA follows: TGTGCCAGCAGCTTGGTGTGGCGGGGGCGAGGAGGCTACACCTTC. Amino acid sequence: CASSLVWRGRGGYTF.

This clone was observed a single time. V is TRBV12-5 and J is TRBJ2-1, with 8 bases lining up with TRBD2. Germline V gene data show CDR1 as LGHNT and CDR2 as FRNRAP. Germline trimming cut 0 bases from V and 0 bases from J; bases unmatched to any gene: 7. The CDR3 totals 18 residues. CDR3 DNA: TGTGCTAGTGGTTTGGTATCCCTAGGGACTAGCTCCTACAATGAGCAGTTCTTC. This encodes CASGLVSLGTSSYNEQFF.

In its sample, this clone was seen a few times. The V and J genes are TRBV28 and TRBJ1-2; 10 bases are shared with TRBD1. The J segment lost 5 bases and the V segment lost 5 bases, leaving 11 bases of the junction unmatched. CDR3 size: 16 residues. The germline V gene encodes CDR1 MDHEN and CDR2 SYDVKM. CDR3 DNA sequence: TGTGCCAGCAGTACCGGGACAGGGGCCGCTCGTTATGGCTACACCTTC. Protein product: CASSTGTGAARYGYTF.

The chain uses TRBV11-2 and TRBJ1-5, with 9 bases identical to TRBD1. The CDR3 runs 14 residues. Losses at the gene ends were 4 bases for V and 4 bases for J; bases not matched to a gene: 2. Germline CDR1 and CDR2: SGHAT and FQNNGV. This CDR3 reads CASSSGQGNQPQHF. The CDR3 nucleotides are TGTGCCAGCAGCTCAGGACAGGGGAATCAGCCCCAGCATTTT.

This chain connects TRBV5-1 to TRBJ2-1, with D maybe TRBD2 (6 bases). Trimming pared 3 bases from V and 4 bases from J, leaving 11 bases between. The CDR3 totals 14 residues. Germline-derived CDR1 and CDR2 are SGHRS and YFSETQ. For the CDR3, the DNA is TGCGCCAGCAGCTCAGCGGGTGCATACAATGAGCAGTTCTTC. Protein product: CASSSAGAYNEQFF. Together with reference TRBV5-1 and TRBJ2-1, the CDR3 gives the full variable domain: KAGVTQTPRYLIKTRGQQVTLSCSPISGHRSVSWYQQTPGQGLQFLFEYFSETQRNKGNFPGRFSGRQFSNSRSEMNVSTLELGDSALYLCASSSAGAYNEQFFGPGTRLTVL.

The chain employs TRBV5-4 and TRBJ2-5; 8 positions match TRBD2. Looked up from germline, CDR1 is SGHNT and CDR2 is YYREEE (reference sequence). The CDR3 totals 15 residues. J was trimmed by 1 base and V by 4 bases; bases with no gene match: 6. CDR3 bases: TGTGCCAGCAGCCCCCTCGGGGGGGCCCAAGAGACCCAGTACTTC. This sequence encodes CASSPLGGAQETQYF.

V gene TRBV19 combines with J gene TRBJ2-1, with D possibly matching TRBD2 (6 bases). The CDR3 totals 15 residues. Trimming left V 7 bases short and J 0 bases short, with 13 bases between. Germline CDR1 LNHDA, CDR2 SQIVND (reference sequence). The CDR3 bases are TGTGCCAGTACCCGGGCGGGGAGCTCCTACAATGAGCAGTTCTTC. Protein: CASTRAGSSYNEQFF.

This rearrangement joins TRBV9 to TRBJ2-2; 10 bases are shared with TRBD2. V dropped 3 bases and J dropped 2; count of bases not matched to a gene: 4. The CDR3 totals 16 residues. Germline CDR1 SGDLS, CDR2 YYNGEE. CDR3 in amino acids: CASSAGLAINTGELFF. The CDR3 DNA reads as TGTGCCAGCAGCGCGGGACTAGCGATAAACACCGGGGAGCTGTTTTTT.

This chain joins TRBV4-1 and TRBJ2-5; 7 bases align to TRBD1. V lost 0 bases to trimming and J lost 9 bases; unmatched junction nucleotides: 10. CDR1 is MGHRA and CDR2 is YSYEKL in the germline V gene. This CDR3 has 15 amino acids. The CDR3 sequence: CASSQETGLNWSQYF. The CDR3, as DNA: TGCGCCAGCAGCCAAGAGACAGGGCTAAACTGGTCCCAGTACTTC.

This clone was seen more than once but under ten times. The chain carries TRBV5-4 and TRBJ1-1; perhaps TRBD1 as D (6 bases). The germline V gene encodes CDR1 SGHNT and CDR2 YYREEE (reference sequence). The CDR3 is 16 amino acids. With 3 bases removed from V and 1 base from J, the gap between germline ends came to 16 bases. CDR3: CASSSGNRVSNTEAFF. In nucleotides, the CDR3 is TGTGCCAGCAGCTCCGGAAACAGGGTTTCGAACACTGAAGCTTTCTTT.

With respect to this clone: The identical CDR3 is also encoded by other nucleotide sequences in the sample. The chain carries TRBV29-1 and TRBJ1-1; a weak D match, TRBD1 (5 bases). The CDR3 has 12 amino acids. Germline assignment: CDR1 SQVTM and CDR2 ANQGSEA. V shed 4 bases and J shed 5 bases, with 11 bases lying between them. The CDR3 nucleotides read TGCAGCGTTGGCCAGGGAAATACTGAAGCTTTCTTT. Its protein is CSVGQGNTEAFF.

The V gene is TRBV6-1, the J gene TRBJ2-7; 10 nucleotides line up with TRBD2. V gave up 5 bases and J gave up 0 bases; unmatched junction bases: 10. Looked up from germline, CDR1 is MNHNS and CDR2 is SASEGT. There are 17 residues in the CDR3. CDR3 loop: CASSKEGLADSSYEQYF. In DNA, the CDR3 is TGTGCCAGCAGTAAAGAAGGACTAGCGGATTCCTCCTACGAGCAGTACTTC.

This chain joins TRBV6-6 and TRBJ1-5, with D unclear. Germline CDR1 and CDR2: MNHNY and SVGAGI (reference sequence). V lost 4 bases, J lost 2 bases, and 12 bases lay in between. CDR3 length: 15 amino acids. The CDR3 protein is CASSFRGVGNQPQHF. The CDR3 DNA reads TGTGCCAGCAGTTTCCGGGGAGTGGGCAATCAGCCCCAGCATTTT.

The chain joins TRBV28 to TRBJ2-7; the match to TRBD2 covers 9 bases. The germline gives CDR1 MDHEN, CDR2 SYDVKM. Germline trimming cut 10 bases from V and 2 bases from J; bases unmatched to any gene: 6. This CDR3 is built from 13 residues. This chain's CDR3 is CATSGRTPYEQYF. CDR3 nucleotide sequence: TGTGCCACCAGCGGGAGGACCCCCTACGAGCAGTACTTC.

The J gene is TRBJ1-2, the V gene TRBV28, with TRBD1 matching 10 bases. The germline V gene has CDR1 MDHEN and CDR2 SYDVKM. V trimming: 6 bases; J trimming: 8 bases; junction bases outside the gene matches: 3. The CDR3 covers 12 residues. CDR3 sequence: CASSGQGGGYTF. The CDR3 DNA reads as TGTGCCAGCAGCGGACAGGGGGGAGGCTACACCTTC.

The chain employs TRBV28 and TRBJ1-2; possibly TRBD1 for D (5 bases). The CDR3 totals 13 residues. V lost 7 bases, J lost 7 bases, and 16 bases lay in between. Per germline, CDR1 MDHEN and CDR2 SYDVKM. The CDR3 DNA reads TGTGCCAGCACCTCCGGGGGGGTCGGTGGCTACACCTTC. Its translation: CASTSGGVGGYTF.

This clone was observed a few times. The V call is TRBV10-2, the J call TRBJ2-7, with TRBD1 matching 9 bases. The germline V gene has CDR1 WSHSY and CDR2 SAAADI. The CDR3 extends over 14 amino acids. The V gene end was trimmed by 8 bases and the J gene end by 1 base; junction bases not matched to a gene: 6. The CDR3 here is CASGGQGPSYEQYF. Written as DNA, the CDR3 is TGCGCCAGCGGGGGACAGGGCCCTTCCTACGAGCAGTACTTC.

V is TRBV10-3 and J is TRBJ2-3, with 14 bases identical to TRBD2. The CDR3 is made up of 17 amino acids. Germline CDR1 and CDR2: ENHRY and SYGVKD. V shed 11 bases, J shed 0 bases, and the junction held 10 bases outside the gene matches. CDR3 protein: CASTPGLAGASTDTQYF. Written as DNA, the CDR3 is TGTGCCTCGACTCCGGGACTAGCGGGAGCTAGCACAGATACGCAGTATTTT.

This clone was counted once. The chain combines TRBV29-1 with TRBJ2-2; 7 nucleotides line up with TRBD1. CDR1 SQVTM and CDR2 ANQGSEA come from the germline V gene. The CDR3 is 14 residues long. J was trimmed by 6 bases and V by 7 bases; bases with no gene match: 11. DNA of the CDR3: TGCAGCGCTTCCGGACAGGCGGGCTCCGGGGAGCTGTTTTTT. Its protein is CSASGQAGSGELFF.

The V and J genes are TRBV7-8 and TRBJ2-7, with D possibly being TRBD2 (5 bases). Germline V gene sequence: CDR1 SGHVS, CDR2 FQNEAQ. V was shortened by 1 base and J by 7 bases, with 17 bases between the two germline ends. The CDR3 spans 15 residues. The CDR3 DNA sequence: TGTGCCAGCAGCTTAGACAGAGCGGTTCTAGGGGAGCAGTACTTC. The encoded protein is CASSLDRAVLGEQYF.

The chain recombines TRBV28 with TRBJ2-4, with D possibly being TRBD1 (6 bases). Trimming shortened V by 6 bases and J by 6 bases, and 15 bases separated the two germline ends. The CDR3 spans 14 residues. CDR1 and CDR2 from the germline V gene are MDHEN and SYDVKM. In DNA, the CDR3 is TGTGCCAGCAGATTCCAGGGGTTGGGAAACATTCAGTACTTC. Its translation is CASRFQGLGNIQYF.

V gene TRBV19 combines with J gene TRBJ2-5, with 8 bases aligning to TRBD1. Germline-derived CDR1 and CDR2 are LNHDA and SQIVND (reference sequence). CDR3 length: 14 residues. The ends lost 6 bases at V and 4 bases at J; junction bases unmatched: 7. CDR3 bases: TGTGCCAGTAGCCAACAGGGGGAGTCAGAGACCCAGTACTTC. The encoded protein is CASSQQGESETQYF.

The V gene is TRBV7-7, the J gene TRBJ2-1, with D tentatively TRBD2 (6 bases). The ends were cut back, 2 bases at V and 0 bases at J, with 8 bases in the middle. In germline, CDR1 is SSHAT, CDR2 FNYEAQ (reference sequence). CDR3 size: 15 residues. The CDR3 loop is CASSLQGGSYNEQFF. The CDR3 DNA is TGTGCCAGCAGCTTACAGGGAGGCTCCTACAATGAGCAGTTCTTC.

This clone was seen only once. The genes are TRBV18 and TRBJ2-2; TRBD2 agrees at 8 bases. The J segment lost 4 bases and the V segment lost 2 bases, leaving 12 bases of the junction unmatched. The CDR3 contains 18 residues. Germline loops: CDR1 KGHSH, CDR2 LQKENI. Here the CDR3 reads CASSPVRAGARGTGELFF. CDR3 nucleotide sequence: TGTGCCAGCTCACCAGTTCGAGCGGGAGCGAGGGGCACCGGGGAGCTGTTTTTT.

The J gene is TRBJ2-1, the V gene TRBV5-1; TRBD2 matches at 9 bases. This CDR3 region has 14 residues. Germline trimming cut 4 bases from V and 10 bases from J; bases unmatched to any gene: 9. Germline V gives CDR1 SGHRS, CDR2 YFSETQ. The CDR3 DNA sequence: TGCGCCAGCAGCCCGGTAGCGGGAGTACAAGAGCAGTTCTTC. Its protein product is CASSPVAGVQEQFF.

The rearrangement links TRBV6-5 to TRBJ2-7, with 7 bases fitting TRBD1. CDR1 MNHEY and CDR2 SVGAGI come from the germline V gene. V lost 2 bases and J lost 3; bases outside the gene matches: 4. The CDR3 totals 14 residues. CDR3 amino acids: CASSYRDSYYEQYF. The CDR3 DNA sequence: TGTGCCAGCAGTTACCGGGACAGCTACTACGAGCAGTACTTC.